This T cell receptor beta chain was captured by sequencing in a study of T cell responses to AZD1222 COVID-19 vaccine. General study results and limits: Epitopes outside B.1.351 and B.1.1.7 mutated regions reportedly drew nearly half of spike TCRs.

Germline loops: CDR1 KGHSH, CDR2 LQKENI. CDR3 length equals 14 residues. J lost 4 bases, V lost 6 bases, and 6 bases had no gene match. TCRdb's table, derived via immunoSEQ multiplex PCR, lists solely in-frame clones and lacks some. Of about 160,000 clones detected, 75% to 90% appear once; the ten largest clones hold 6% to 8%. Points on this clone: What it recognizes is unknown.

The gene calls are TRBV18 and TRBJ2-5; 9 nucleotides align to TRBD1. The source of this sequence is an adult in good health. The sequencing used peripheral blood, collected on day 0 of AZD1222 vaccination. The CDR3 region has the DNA TGTGCCAGCTCGCCGGGACAGGGAGGAGAGACCCAGTACTTC. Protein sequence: CASSPGQGGETQYF.